This T cell receptor beta chain originates from a study of blood T cells in healthy people across ages. Study findings and constraints: Whereas aged donors had fewer naive CD4+ cells, long-lived donors had more of them and higher diversity.

The CDR3 totals 13 residues. CDR1 SEHNR and CDR2 FQNEAQ come from the germline V gene (reference sequence). J was trimmed by 5 bases and V by 5 bases; bases with no gene match: 0. In this sample, this clonotype turned up a few times. The antigen remains unidentified. A second about 6 to 11 cycle PCR used barcoded and J-beta primers. Through a template-switch adaptor with 12 random nucleotides, each cDNA molecule received a tag. TCRdb re-derived calls from the 5' RACE reads in MiXCR, one entry per CDR3 protein. The sample comprises about 760,000 distinct CDR3 sequences, around 25% of which are singletons, and roughly a tenth rests with the top ten. Another study also made use of these data, one on T cells of mothers and their children.

The chain uses TRBV7-9 and TRBJ2-4; 10 bases fit TRBD1. The origin of this receptor is a boy younger than 18 in good health. Sequencing was done on a sample of blood. CDR3 in amino acids: CASSGTGENIQYF. CDR3 DNA: TGTGCCAGCAGCGGGACAGGGGAAAACATTCAGTACTTC.